This T cell receptor beta chain was identified in a study of cytomegalovirus exposure and HLA in healthy donors. The study's findings and limits: With further analysis later on, most CMV-associated TCR beta chains appeared HLA-restricted. As immune exposure information, only CMV serostatus was available. Differences between HLA loci emerged in a later analysis of TCR association rates, with DRB1 most and HLA-C fewest.

This CDR3 is 13 amino acids long. Turning to this clone: Its antigen is not identified.

Amplification used 60 Vbeta primers and 13 Jbeta primers. The repertoire was sequenced with immunoSEQ multiplex PCR; TCRdb's copy has only in-frame clones and lacks some. The sample has around 150,000 clones; about 82% are singletons. The V and J genes are TRBV21-1 and TRBJ1-2. TRBV21-1 is a known pseudogene. This sequence was found in a woman aged 25 to 39 in good health and CMV-seropositive. The sample consisted of PBMCs. The CDR3 DNA follows: TGTGCCAGCAGCAAAGGTCTCTCTGATGGCTACACCTTC. It yields the protein CASSKGLSDGYTF.